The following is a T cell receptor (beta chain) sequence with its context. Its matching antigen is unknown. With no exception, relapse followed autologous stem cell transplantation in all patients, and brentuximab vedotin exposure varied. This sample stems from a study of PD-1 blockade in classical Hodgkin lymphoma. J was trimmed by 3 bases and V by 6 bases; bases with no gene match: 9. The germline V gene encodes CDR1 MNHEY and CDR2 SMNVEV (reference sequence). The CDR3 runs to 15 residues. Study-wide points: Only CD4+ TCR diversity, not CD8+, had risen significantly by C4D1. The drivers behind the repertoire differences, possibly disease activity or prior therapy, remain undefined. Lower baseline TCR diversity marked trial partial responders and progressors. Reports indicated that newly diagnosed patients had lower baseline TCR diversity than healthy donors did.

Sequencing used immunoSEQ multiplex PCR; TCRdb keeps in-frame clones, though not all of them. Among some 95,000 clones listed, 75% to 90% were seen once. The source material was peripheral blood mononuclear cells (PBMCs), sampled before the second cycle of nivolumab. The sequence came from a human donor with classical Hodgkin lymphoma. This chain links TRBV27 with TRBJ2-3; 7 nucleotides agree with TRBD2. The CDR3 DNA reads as TGTGCCAGCAGCTACGGGACTAAAGGAACAGATACGCAGTATTTT. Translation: CASSYGTKGTDTQYF.